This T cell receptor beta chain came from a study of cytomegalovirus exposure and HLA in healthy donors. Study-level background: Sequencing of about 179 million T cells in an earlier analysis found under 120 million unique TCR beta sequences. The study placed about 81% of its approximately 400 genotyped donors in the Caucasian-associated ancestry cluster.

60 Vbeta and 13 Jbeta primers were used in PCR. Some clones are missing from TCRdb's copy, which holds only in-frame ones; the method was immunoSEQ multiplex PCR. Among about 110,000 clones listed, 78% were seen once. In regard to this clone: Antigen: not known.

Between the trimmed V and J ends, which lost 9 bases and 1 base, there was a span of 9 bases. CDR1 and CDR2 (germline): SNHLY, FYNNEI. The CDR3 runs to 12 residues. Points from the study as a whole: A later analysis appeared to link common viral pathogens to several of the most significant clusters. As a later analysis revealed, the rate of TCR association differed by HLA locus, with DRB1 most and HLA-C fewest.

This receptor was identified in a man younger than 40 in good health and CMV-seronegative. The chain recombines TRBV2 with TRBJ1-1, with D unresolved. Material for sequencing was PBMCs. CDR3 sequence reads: CARASGNTEAFF. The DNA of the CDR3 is TGTGCCAGGGCAAGTGGGAACACTGAAGCTTTCTTT. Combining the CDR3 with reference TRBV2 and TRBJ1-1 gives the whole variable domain EPEVTQTPSHQVTQMGQEVILRCVPISNHLYFYWYRQILGQKVEFLVSFYNNEISEKSEIFDDQFSVERPDGSNFTLKIRSTKLEDSAMYFCARASGNTEAFFGQGTRLTVV.